Each of the 22 T cell receptor beta chains below was sequenced from the same sample in a study of blood T cell repertoires in COVID-19. Some clones are missing from TCRdb's copy, which holds only in-frame ones; the method was immunoSEQ multiplex PCR. The repertoire consists of 200,000 to 250,000 clones, with approximately 78% occurring once and the leading ten covering 10%. The sequenced material came from peripheral blood. These receptors all come from an elderly woman with acute or convalescent COVID-19.

This clone was found a few times. The V call is TRBV30, the J call TRBJ1-2; possibly TRBD1 for D (5 bases). The CDR3 is 12 residues long. Looked up from germline, CDR1 is GTSNPN and CDR2 is SVGIG (reference sequence). CDR3 sequence reads: CAGETANYGYTF. DNA for the CDR3: TGTGCGGGTGAGACAGCTAACTATGGCTACACCTTC.

The chain recombines TRBV19 with TRBJ1-4; D not certain. Germline CDR1 is LNHDA and CDR2 is SQIVND (reference sequence). The V gene lost 9 bases and the J gene lost 3 bases, with 14 bases spanning the gap. This CDR3 has 14 residues. Here the CDR3 reads CASSPREANEKLFF. The CDR3 coding sequence is TGTGCCAGCTCCCCCCGGGAGGCTAATGAAAAACTGTTTTTT.

The rearrangement links TRBV9 to TRBJ2-5, with TRBD2 identical over 8 bases. The CDR3 has 12 amino acids. The V gene's germline CDR1 is SGDLS and CDR2 YYNGEE. After removal of 10 bases from V and 2 bases from J, the junction contained 4 bases not matched to a gene. CDR3 amino acids: CASAGAQETQYF. The CDR3 nucleotides are TGTGCCTCAGCGGGAGCTCAAGAGACCCAGTACTTC.

The V and J genes are TRBV5-1 and TRBJ1-4; no firm D call. This CDR3 is 14 amino acids long. Trimming left V 4 bases short and J 8 bases short, with 15 bases between. Germline assignment: CDR1 SGHRS and CDR2 YFSETQ. In DNA, the CDR3 is TGCGCCAGCAGCGCTAGCCTGGGGAGCGAAAAACTGTTTTTT. The encoded protein is CASSASLGSEKLFF.

Only a few counts were recorded for this clone. The chain has TRBV19 and TRBJ2-7; 9 nucleotides agree with TRBD1. Unmatched junction bases numbered 1, after V lost 3 bases and J lost 1 base. The CDR3 extends over 14 amino acids. Germline V lookup: CDR1 LNHDA, CDR2 SQIVND (reference sequence). The DNA for the CDR3 is TGTGCCAGTAGTATGACAGGGGGGTCCTACGAGCAGTACTTC. The encoded protein is CASSMTGGSYEQYF. Looking up the rest from reference TRBV19 and TRBJ2-7 gives the full variable domain: DGGITQSPKYLFRKEGQNVTLSCEQNLNHDAMYWYRQDPGQGLRLIYYSQIVNDFQKGDIAEGYSVSREKKESFPLTVTSAQKNPTAFYLCASSMTGGSYEQYFGPGTRLTVT.

The J gene is TRBJ2-2, the V gene TRBV29-1; no firm D call. V lost 4 bases, J lost 1 base, and 10 bases lay in between. Per the germline V gene, CDR1 is SQVTM and CDR2 is ANQGSEA. The CDR3 covers 14 residues. DNA for the CDR3: TGCAGCGTTGGAACCGAACAGAACACCGGGGAGCTGTTTTTT. It translates to CSVGTEQNTGELFF.

The chain couples TRBV5-1 to TRBJ2-7; the match to TRBD1 covers 11 bases. The ends lost 3 bases at V and 5 bases at J; junction bases unmatched: 4. From germline, CDR1 is SGHRS and CDR2 YFSETQ. The CDR3 loop spans 14 amino acids. Here the CDR3 DNA reads TGCGCCAGCAGCTCCGGGACAGGGGGTAACGAGCAGTACTTC. Residues: CASSSGTGGNEQYF.

The count of this clone is one. V gene TRBV2 combines with J gene TRBJ2-5; TRBD1 aligns across 12 bases. The CDR3 is 15 residues long. V lost 6 bases and J lost 9; bases outside the gene matches: 11. The germline V gene has CDR1 SNHLY and CDR2 FYNNEI. CDR3 protein: CASSFGTGGVNPQYF. The CDR3 DNA reads TGTGCCAGCAGCTTCGGGACAGGGGGCGTAAATCCCCAGTACTTC.

This clone was seen once. This chain joins TRBV19 and TRBJ1-1; 10 positions match TRBD1. The trim removed 8 bases at V and 3 bases at J, leaving 3 bases unmatched. This CDR3 is 13 amino acids long. The V gene's germline CDR1 is LNHDA and CDR2 SQIVND (reference sequence). The CDR3 sequence is CASRDRGDTEAFF. The DNA for the CDR3 is TGTGCCAGTCGGGACAGGGGTGACACTGAAGCTTTCTTT.

The chain combines TRBV5-4 with TRBJ2-2; possible D gene TRBD2, 7 bases. Trimming removed 0 bases at V and 7 bases at J, with 16 bases between. The CDR3 spans 16 residues. The germline V gene encodes CDR1 SGHNT and CDR2 YYREEE (reference sequence). The CDR3 sequence: CASSLELGGAVGELFF. The CDR3, as DNA: TGTGCCAGCAGCTTGGAGTTAGGGGGGGCCGTCGGGGAGCTGTTTTTT.

This CDR3 reads CASGPRDSSYNSPLHF. In nucleotides, the CDR3 is TGTGCCAGCGGCCCCCGGGACAGCTCCTATAATTCACCCCTCCACTTT. The rearrangement joins TRBV28 to TRBJ1-6; the match to TRBD1 covers 7 bases. The CDR3 has 16 residues. The V gene end was trimmed by 8 bases and the J gene end by 0 bases; junction bases not matched to a gene: 7. Germline V CDR1 and CDR2: MDHEN, SYDVKM.

The J gene is TRBJ1-6, the V gene TRBV30; a weak D match, TRBD1 (5 bases). CDR1 is GTSNPN, CDR2 SVGIG, per germline (reference sequence). Trimming cost V 1 base and J 7 bases, with 11 bases left between them. CDR3 size: 14 residues. The CDR3 spells CAWSGPGLNSPLHF. The CDR3 bases are TGTGCCTGGAGTGGTCCAGGGTTAAATTCACCCCTCCACTTT.

CDR3 in amino acids: CASSPPGDLNQPQHF. Here the CDR3 DNA reads TGTGCCAGTAGCCCACCAGGGGATCTCAATCAGCCCCAGCATTTT. The chain recombines TRBV19 with TRBJ1-5; tentative D call: TRBD1 (6 bases). The CDR3 runs 15 residues. Trimming removed 6 bases from V and 3 bases from J, with 15 bases in between. CDR1 and CDR2 (germline): LNHDA, SQIVND (reference sequence).

The V call is TRBV30, the J call TRBJ1-2, with D unclear. Trimming left V 2 bases short and J 0 bases short, with 10 bases between. Germline assignment: CDR1 GTSNPN and CDR2 SVGIG (reference sequence). The CDR3 spans 14 residues. The CDR3: CAWSSTAANYGYTF. The CDR3 nucleotides are TGTGCCTGGAGTTCTACAGCAGCTAACTATGGCTACACCTTC.

This chain connects TRBV27 to TRBJ1-1; a weak D match, TRBD1 (6 bases). Germline loops: CDR1 MNHEY, CDR2 SMNVEV (reference sequence). CDR3 size: 14 residues. With 2 bases removed from V and 5 bases from J, the gap between germline ends came to 12 bases. CDR3 DNA: TGTGCCAGCAGTTTAGCACCGGGGACAACTGAAGCTTTCTTT. Translated, it gives CASSLAPGTTEAFF.

The rearrangement links TRBV7-8 to TRBJ1-1, with D uncertain. The CDR3 is 15 amino acids. Trimming cost V 7 bases and J 7 bases, with 22 bases left between them. Germline assignment: CDR1 SGHVS and CDR2 FQNEAQ. Here the CDR3 reads CASTEDGLASFEAFF. The CDR3 coding sequence is TGTGCCAGCACCGAAGACGGGTTAGCTTCCTTTGAAGCTTTCTTT. Full variable domain (rest looked up from reference TRBV7-8 and TRBJ1-1): GAGVSQSPRYKVAKRGQDVALRCDPISGHVSLFWYQQALGQGPEFLTYFQNEAQLDKSGLPSDRFFAERPEGSVSTLKIQRTQQEDSAVYLCASTEDGLASFEAFFGQGTRLTVV.

The gene calls are TRBV6-5 and TRBJ2-3; possibly TRBD2 for D (6 bases). Trimming shortened V by 2 bases and J by 2 bases, and 11 bases separated the two germline ends. This CDR3 region has 15 residues. Germline CDR1 MNHEY, CDR2 SVGAGI. DNA for the CDR3: TGTGCCAGCAGTTACGGCGGGGCGACCACAGATACGCAGTATTTT. As protein: CASSYGGATTDTQYF.

V and J are TRBV19 and TRBJ2-1; tentatively, D is TRBD2 (6 bases). The V end was cut by 1 base, the J end by 4 bases, with 11 bases between. The CDR3 is 15 residues long. The germline gives CDR1 LNHDA, CDR2 SQIVND (reference sequence). CDR3 sequence reads: CASSIALAAYNEQFF. The CDR3 coding sequence is TGTGCCAGTAGTATAGCACTAGCAGCTTACAATGAGCAGTTCTTC.

The chain combines TRBV21-1 with TRBJ2-1; the table gives TRBD1 as D, unverified against the DNA. TRBV21-1 is marked as a pseudogene. The CDR3 consists of 17 residues. The CDR3 region has the DNA TGTGCCAGCAGCAAAGCGGTTCAGGGGCCCTCCTACAATGAGCAGTTCTTC. Protein sequence: CASSKAVQGPSYNEQFF.

The chain joins TRBV5-1 to TRBJ2-3; D is possibly TRBD1 (5 bases). Trimming pared 0 bases from V and 0 bases from J, leaving 11 bases between. Germline V CDR1 and CDR2: SGHRS, YFSETQ. The CDR3 is 16 residues long. CDR3 in DNA: TGCGCCAGCAGCTTGGACAGGACCCGTAGCACAGATACGCAGTATTTT. Translation gives CASSLDRTRSTDTQYF. Looking up the rest from reference TRBV5-1 and TRBJ2-3 gives the full variable domain: KAGVTQTPRYLIKTRGQQVTLSCSPISGHRSVSWYQQTPGQGLQFLFEYFSETQRNKGNFPGRFSGRQFSNSRSEMNVSTLELGDSALYLCASSLDRTRSTDTQYFGPGTRLTVL.

V usage is TRBV6-6 and J usage is TRBJ1-2, with 10 nucleotides matching TRBD1. CDR3 length: 13 amino acids. CDR1 is MNHNY, CDR2 SVGAGI, per germline (reference sequence). With V trimmed by 0 bases and J by 8 bases, 0 bases remained unmatched. The CDR3 sequence is CASSYSGQGGYTF. CDR3 coding DNA: TGTGCCAGCAGTTACTCGGGACAGGGGGGCTACACCTTC.

V usage is TRBV4-2 and J usage is TRBJ2-3; weak D call: TRBD2 (7 bases). Germline CDR1 LGHNA, CDR2 YNFKEQ. The CDR3 is 19 residues long. V was pared by 0 bases and J by 0 bases, with 19 bases between. DNA of the CDR3: TGTGCCAGCAGCCAAGATCGGTCCCGGGGGGCCGTTAGCACAGATACGCAGTATTTT. Translating gives CASSQDRSRGAVSTDTQYF.